The text below deals with one T cell receptor beta chain. TCR beta CDR3 region amplification was performed from RNA transcripts. HTBI primers were used for first-round RT-PCR of the TCR CDR3. TCRdb ran MiXCR on the multiplex PCR reads and lists one entry per CDR3 protein. The sample has around 350,000 distinct CDR3 sequences, 15% to 18% seen once. This specimen comes from a study of T cells in Graves' hyperthyroidism and ophthalmopathy. The CDR3 has 15 residues. Germline V lookup: CDR1 MNHEY, CDR2 SMNVEV (reference sequence). V lost 4 bases to trimming and J lost 4 bases; unmatched junction nucleotides: 5.

The V and J genes are TRBV27 and TRBJ2-5, with 11 bases fitting TRBD2. This clonotype originated in a woman in her late teens or twenties with Graves' hyperthyroidism that later progressed to Graves' ophthalmopathy. Sequencing used blood. CDR3 loop: CASSSLLAGVETQYF. CDR3 sequence (DNA): TGTGCCAGCAGTTCCTTACTAGCGGGAGTAGAGACCCAGTACTTC.